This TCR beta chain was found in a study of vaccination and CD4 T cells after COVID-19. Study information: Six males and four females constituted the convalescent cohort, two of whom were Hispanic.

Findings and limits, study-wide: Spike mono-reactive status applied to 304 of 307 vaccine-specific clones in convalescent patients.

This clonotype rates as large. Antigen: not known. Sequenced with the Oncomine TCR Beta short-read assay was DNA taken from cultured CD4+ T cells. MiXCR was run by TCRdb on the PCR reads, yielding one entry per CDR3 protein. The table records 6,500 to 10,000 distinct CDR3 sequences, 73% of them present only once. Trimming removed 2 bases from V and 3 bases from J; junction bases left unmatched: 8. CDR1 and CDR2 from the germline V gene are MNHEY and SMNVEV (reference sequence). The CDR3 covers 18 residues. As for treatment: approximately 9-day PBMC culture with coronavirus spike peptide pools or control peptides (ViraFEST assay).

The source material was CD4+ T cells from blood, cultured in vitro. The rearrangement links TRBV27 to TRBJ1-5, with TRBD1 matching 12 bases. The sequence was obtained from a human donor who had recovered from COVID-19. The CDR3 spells CASSLETGTGGDNQPQHF. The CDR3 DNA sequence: TGTGCCAGCAGTTTAGAGACAGGGACAGGGGGCGACAATCAGCCCCAGCATTTT.